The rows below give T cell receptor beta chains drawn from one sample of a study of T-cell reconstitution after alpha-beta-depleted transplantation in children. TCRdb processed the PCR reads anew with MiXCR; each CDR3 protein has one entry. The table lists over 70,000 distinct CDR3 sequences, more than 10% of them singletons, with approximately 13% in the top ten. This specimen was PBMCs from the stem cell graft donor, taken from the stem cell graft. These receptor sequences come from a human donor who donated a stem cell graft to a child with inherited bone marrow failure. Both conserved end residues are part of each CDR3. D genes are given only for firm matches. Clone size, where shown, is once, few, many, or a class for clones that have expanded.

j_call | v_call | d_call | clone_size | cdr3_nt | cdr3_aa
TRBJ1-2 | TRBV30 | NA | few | TGTGCCTGGAGTGTAGGGGGTTCTAACTATGGCTACACCTTC | CAWSVGGSNYGYTF
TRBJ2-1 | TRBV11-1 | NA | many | TGTGCCAGCAGCTTAGCGGGAGTATGGAATGAGCAGTTCTTC | CASSLAGVWNEQFF
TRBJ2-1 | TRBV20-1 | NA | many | TGCAGTGCTAGACTGTCGAGCTCCTACAATGAGCAGTTCTTC | CSARLSSSYNEQFF
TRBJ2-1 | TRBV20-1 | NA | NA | TGCAGTGCTAGAGGGACGTATAACAATGAGCAGTTCTTC | CSARGTYNNEQFF
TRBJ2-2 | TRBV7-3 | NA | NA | TGTGCCAGCAGCTTAAGAGGGTACACCGGGGAGCTGTTTTTT | CASSLRGYTGELFF
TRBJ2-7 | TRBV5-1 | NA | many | TGCGCCAGCAGCTTGGTCCAGGGGCAGGTCGAGCAGTACTTC | CASSLVQGQVEQYF
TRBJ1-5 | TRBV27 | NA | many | TGTGCCAGCAGGGGGGGGGCGCTGGGGCCCCAGCATTTT | CASRGGALGPQHF
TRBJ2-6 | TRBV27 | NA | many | TGTGCCAGCAGCTCCCGGGGGAGGCGGTCTGGGGCCAACGTCCTGACTTTC | CASSSRGRRSGANVLTF
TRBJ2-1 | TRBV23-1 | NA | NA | TGCGCCAGCAGGGGTGAAGGGTCCCCCTACAATGAGCAGTTCTTC | CASRGEGSPYNEQFF
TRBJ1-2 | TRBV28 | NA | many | TGTGCCAGCAGCCCTCCTGGTCTCTATGGCTACACCTTC | CASSPPGLYGYTF
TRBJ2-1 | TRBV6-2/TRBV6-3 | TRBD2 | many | TGTGCCAGCACCCGTACCTCCGGGGGGACGGATTACAATGAGCAGTTCTTC | CASTRTSGGTDYNEQFF
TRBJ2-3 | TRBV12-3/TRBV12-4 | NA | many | TGTGCCAGCAGTTTCATCAGCGGGTTACGCACAGATACGCAGTATTTT | CASSFISGLRTDTQYF
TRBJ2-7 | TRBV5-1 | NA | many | TGCGCCAGCAGCTTGGTGCCGGGAGAAGCAAGCGAGCAGTACTTC | CASSLVPGEASEQYF
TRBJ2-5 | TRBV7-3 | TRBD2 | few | TGTGCCAGCAGCTTCCTAGCGGGGGCCGGGCTGGAGACCCAGTACTTC | CASSFLAGAGLETQYF
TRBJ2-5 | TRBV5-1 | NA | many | TGCGCCAGCAGCGAGGGAACCCCAGAGACCCAGTACTTC | CASSEGTPETQYF
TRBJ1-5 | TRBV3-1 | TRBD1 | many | TGTGCCAGCGCCCGGACAGGGGGGAGCAATCAGCCCCAGCATTTT | CASARTGGSNQPQHF
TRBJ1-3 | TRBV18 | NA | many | TGTGCCAGCGCGCCAACCGACTCTGGAAACACCATATATTTT | CASAPTDSGNTIYF
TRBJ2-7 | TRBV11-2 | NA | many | TGTGCCAGCAGCAAAGAGTGGGCAGGGGCAGGGGACTCCTACGAGCAGTACTTC | CASSKEWAGAGDSYEQYF
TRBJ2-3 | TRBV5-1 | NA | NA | TGCGCCAGCAGTCAAGGTGTAACTAGCACAGATACGCAGTATTTT | CASSQGVTSTDTQYF
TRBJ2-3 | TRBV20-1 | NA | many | TGCAGTGCTCAGTCCCCTAAGCTGGGGGTAGGAGATACGCAGTATTTT | CSAQSPKLGVGDTQYF
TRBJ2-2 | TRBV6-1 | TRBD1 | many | TGTGCCAGCAGATTGACAGGGGACGGGGACGGCGGGGAGCTGTTTTTT | CASRLTGDGDGGELFF
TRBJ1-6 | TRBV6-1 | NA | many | TGTGCCAGCAGCGAAGACCGATTTTCACCCCTCCACTTT | CASSEDRFSPLHF
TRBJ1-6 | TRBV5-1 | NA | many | TGCGCCAGCAGCTTGGCCGAACACCATAATTCACCCCTCCACTTT | CASSLAEHHNSPLHF
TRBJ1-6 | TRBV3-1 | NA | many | TGTGCCAGCAGCCAGCCGGGACCGAATAATTCACCCCTCCACTTT | CASSQPGPNNSPLHF
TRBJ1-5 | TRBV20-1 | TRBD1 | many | TGCAGTGCTACCGGACAGGGGGTCCCTAATCAGCCCCAGCATTTT | CSATGQGVPNQPQHF
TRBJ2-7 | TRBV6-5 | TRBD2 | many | TGTGCCAGCAGTTTACTAGCGGCCTACGAGCAGTACTTC | CASSLLAAYEQYF
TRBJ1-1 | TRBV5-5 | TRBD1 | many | TGTGCCAGCATCCGGGGGACAGGGGGCCTGAACACTGAAGCTTTCTTT | CASIRGTGGLNTEAFF